The 8 T cell receptor beta chains listed next were all sequenced from one sample in a study of T-cell memory formation after mild COVID-19. Each CDR3 protein gets one entry after TCRdb re-called the 5' RACE reads with MiXCR. The sample consists of over 150,000 distinct CDR3 sequences, over 10% of them appearing once. Material for sequencing was PBMCs or a T cell subset sorted from them (not recorded which). The receptors shown here come from a man younger than 35 who had mild COVID-19 (a few samples of this study predate the infection). Cell type and time point are not known.

This clonotype was picked up a small number of times. This sequence joins TRBV7-8 and TRBJ2-2, with D tentatively TRBD1 (6 bases). Germline-derived CDR1 and CDR2 are SGHVS and FQNEAQ. Trimming pared 0 bases from V and 3 bases from J, leaving 8 bases between. This CDR3 is built from 15 residues. For the CDR3, the DNA is TGTGCCAGCAGCTTAGCACGGACAGACACCGGGGAGCTGTTTTTT. Translated, it gives CASSLARTDTGELFF.

The CDR3 region has the DNA TGTGCCAGCAGCTTAATGCAGGGTGGAAACACTGAAGCTTTCTTT. Residues: CASSLMQGGNTEAFF. The V gene is TRBV7-2, the J gene TRBJ1-1, with D perhaps TRBD1 (5 bases). In germline, CDR1 is SGHTA, CDR2 FQGNSA. CDR3 length: 15 residues. V was trimmed by 2 bases and J by 2 bases, leaving 12 bases between them.

This clonotype was counted only a few times. The chain joins TRBV3-1 to TRBJ1-1; D call uncertain. CDR3 length equals 14 residues. From germline, CDR1 is LGHDT and CDR2 YNNKEL (reference sequence). Deletions cut 0 bases from V and 5 bases from J, with 10 bases between. The CDR3 loop reads CASSQDQLATEAFF. The CDR3 bases are TGTGCCAGCAGCCAAGATCAACTGGCAACTGAAGCTTTCTTT.

This chain links TRBV11-2 with TRBJ2-5; 10 bases map to TRBD2. From germline, CDR1 is SGHAT and CDR2 FQNNGV. V lost 8 bases and J lost 5; bases outside the gene matches: 2. This CDR3 is built from 12 residues. CDR3 nucleotides: TGTGCCAGCTTAGCGGGGGGTGAGACCCAGTACTTC. Translation gives CASLAGGETQYF.

The J gene is TRBJ1-1, the V gene TRBV18; 11 positions agree with TRBD1. Trimming at V came to 2 bases and at J to 0 bases, leaving 2 bases not matched to a gene. Germline-derived CDR1 and CDR2 are KGHSH and LQKENI. This CDR3 region has 16 residues. CDR3 bases: TGTGCCAGCTCACCAGGACAGGGGGCATTGAACACTGAAGCTTTCTTT. Translated, it gives CASSPGQGALNTEAFF.

The rearrangement joins TRBV7-8 to TRBJ2-7; D is perhaps TRBD1 (5 bases). The germline V gene encodes CDR1 SGHVS and CDR2 FQNEAQ. CDR3 length equals 13 residues. Trimming removed 0 bases from V and 7 bases from J, with 10 bases in between. CDR3 DNA sequence: TGTGCCAGCAGCTTAGCTGGGGCGTGGGAGCAGTACTTC. This translates into CASSLAGAWEQYF.

CDR3 DNA: TGTGCCAGCAGGGCAACAGGGAGATACGAGCAGTACGTC. It is translated as CASRATGRYEQYV. The chain joins TRBV28 to TRBJ2-7; D is perhaps TRBD1 (6 bases). Germline CDR1 reads MDHEN; CDR2 reads SYDVKM. Trimming took off 6 bases at V and 4 bases at J, with 13 bases between the two ends. The CDR3 runs to 13 residues.

A few counts support this clonotype. J is TRBJ1-5 and V is TRBV6-2 or TRBV6-3; no definite D call. Trimming shortened V by 6 bases and J by 1 base, and 10 bases separated the two germline ends. Germline V CDR1 and CDR2: MNHEY, SVGEGT. This CDR3 spans 14 amino acids. The CDR3 DNA follows: TGTGCCAGCAGCCTCCCCAGGAGCAATCAGCCCCAGCATTTT. It codes for CASSLPRSNQPQHF.